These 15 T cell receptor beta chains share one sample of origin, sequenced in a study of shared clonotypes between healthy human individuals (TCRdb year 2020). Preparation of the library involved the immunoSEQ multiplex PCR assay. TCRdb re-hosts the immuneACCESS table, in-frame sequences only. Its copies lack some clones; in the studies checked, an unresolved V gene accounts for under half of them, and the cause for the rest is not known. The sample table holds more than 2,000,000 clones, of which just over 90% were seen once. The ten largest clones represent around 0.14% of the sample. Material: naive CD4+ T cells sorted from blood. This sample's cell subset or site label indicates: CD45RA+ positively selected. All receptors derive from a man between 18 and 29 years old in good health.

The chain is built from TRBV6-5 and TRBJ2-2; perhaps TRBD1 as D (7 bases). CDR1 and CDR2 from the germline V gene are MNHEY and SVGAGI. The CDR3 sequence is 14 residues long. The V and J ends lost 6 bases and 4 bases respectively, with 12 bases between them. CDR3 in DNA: TGTGCCAGCAGCAGGGGGGCCCCCACCGGGGAGCTGTTTTTT. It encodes CASSRGAPTGELFF.

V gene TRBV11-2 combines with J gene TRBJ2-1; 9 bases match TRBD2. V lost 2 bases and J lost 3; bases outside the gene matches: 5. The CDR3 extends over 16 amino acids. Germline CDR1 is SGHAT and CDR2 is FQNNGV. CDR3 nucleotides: TGTGCCAGCAGCTTATACGGGACTAGCTTCTACAATGAGCAGTTCTTC. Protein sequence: CASSLYGTSFYNEQFF.

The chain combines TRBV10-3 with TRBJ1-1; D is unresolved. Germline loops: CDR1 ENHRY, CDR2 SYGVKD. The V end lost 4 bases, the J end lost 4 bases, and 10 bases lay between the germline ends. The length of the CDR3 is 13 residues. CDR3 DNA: TGTGCCATCAGTGGCGGGGTGCGCACTGAAGCTTTCTTT. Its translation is CAISGGVRTEAFF.

In DNA, the CDR3 is TGTGCCAGCAGTTTATACGGGACAGGGGGCGATCATGGCTACACCTTC. Protein: CASSLYGTGGDHGYTF. This chain joins TRBV28 and TRBJ1-2; 12 bases fit TRBD1. From germline, CDR1 is MDHEN and CDR2 SYDVKM. The CDR3 sequence is 16 residues long. V lost 1 base to trimming and J lost 6 bases; unmatched junction nucleotides: 6.

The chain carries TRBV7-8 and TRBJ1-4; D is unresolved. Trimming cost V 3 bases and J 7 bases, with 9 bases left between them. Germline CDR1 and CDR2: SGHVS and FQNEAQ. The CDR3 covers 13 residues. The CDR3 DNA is TGTGCCAGCAGCTTCGGGGAGAGTGAAAAACTGTTTTTT. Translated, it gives CASSFGESEKLFF.

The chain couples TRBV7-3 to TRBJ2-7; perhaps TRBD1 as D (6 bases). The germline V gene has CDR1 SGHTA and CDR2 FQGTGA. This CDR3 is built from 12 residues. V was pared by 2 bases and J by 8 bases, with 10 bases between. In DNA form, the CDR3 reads TGTGCCAGCAGCTTAGAGACAGGAAAGCAGTACTTC. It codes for CASSLETGKQYF.

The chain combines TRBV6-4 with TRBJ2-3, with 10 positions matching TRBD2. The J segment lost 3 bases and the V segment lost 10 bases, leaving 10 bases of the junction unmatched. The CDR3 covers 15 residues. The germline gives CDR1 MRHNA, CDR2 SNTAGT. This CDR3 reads CATSSASGGTDTQYF. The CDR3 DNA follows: TGTGCCACCTCAAGCGCTAGCGGGGGAACAGATACGCAGTATTTT.

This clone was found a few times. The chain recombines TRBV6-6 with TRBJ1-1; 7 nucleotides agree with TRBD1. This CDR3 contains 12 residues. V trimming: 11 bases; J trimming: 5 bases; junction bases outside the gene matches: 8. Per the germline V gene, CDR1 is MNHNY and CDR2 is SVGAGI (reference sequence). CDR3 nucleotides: TGTGCCGGGGGGAGGGGGCAAACTGAAGCTTTCTTT. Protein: CAGGRGQTEAFF.

CDR3 nucleotides: TGTGCCAGTAGTTCTAGCGGGGGGCTAAGCACAGATACGCAGTATTTT. Translation: CASSSSGGLSTDTQYF. J is TRBJ2-3 and V is TRBV19; 11 bases match TRBD2. Germline lookup yields CDR1 LNHDA and CDR2 SQIVND (reference sequence). The CDR3 consists of 16 residues. The trim removed 5 bases at V and 0 bases at J, leaving 4 bases unmatched.

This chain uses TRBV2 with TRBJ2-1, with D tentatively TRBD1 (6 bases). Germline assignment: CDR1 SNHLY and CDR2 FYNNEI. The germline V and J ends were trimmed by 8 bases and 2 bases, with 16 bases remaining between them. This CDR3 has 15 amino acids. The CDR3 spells CASRTAPGAYNEQFF. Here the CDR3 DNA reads TGTGCCAGCCGAACCGCCCCAGGGGCCTACAATGAGCAGTTCTTC.

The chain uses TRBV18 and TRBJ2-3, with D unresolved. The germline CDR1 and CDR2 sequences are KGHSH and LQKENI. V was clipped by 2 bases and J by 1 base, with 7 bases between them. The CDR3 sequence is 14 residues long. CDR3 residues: CASSPTARTDTQYF. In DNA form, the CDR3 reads TGTGCCAGCTCACCAACCGCCCGCACAGATACGCAGTATTTT.

This CDR3 is CASSLEGREGLGELFF. The CDR3 DNA sequence: TGCGCCAGCAGCTTGGAAGGCAGGGAGGGCCTTGGGGAGCTGTTTTTT. V and J are TRBV5-1 and TRBJ2-2; TRBD2 matches at 7 bases. V was pared by 0 bases and J by 8 bases, with 10 bases of the junction left unmatched. This CDR3 has 16 residues. CDR1 is SGHRS, CDR2 YFSETQ, per germline.

CDR3 residues: CASSEGQGYDEQYF. DNA for the CDR3: TGTGCCAGCAGCGAGGGACAGGGCTATGACGAGCAGTACTTC. The V gene is TRBV9, the J gene TRBJ2-7, with TRBD1 identical over 9 bases. Per germline, CDR1 SGDLS and CDR2 YYNGEE. The junction had 6 bases not matched to a gene; V was cut back by 3 bases and J by 5 bases. This CDR3 has 14 amino acids.

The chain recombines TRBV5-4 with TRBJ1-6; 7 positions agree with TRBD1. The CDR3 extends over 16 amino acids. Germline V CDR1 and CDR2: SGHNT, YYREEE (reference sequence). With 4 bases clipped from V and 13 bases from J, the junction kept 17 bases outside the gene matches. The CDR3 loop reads CASSVPGQLSGSPLHF. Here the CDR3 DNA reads TGTGCCAGCAGCGTACCGGGACAGTTATCGGGCTCGCCCCTCCACTTT.

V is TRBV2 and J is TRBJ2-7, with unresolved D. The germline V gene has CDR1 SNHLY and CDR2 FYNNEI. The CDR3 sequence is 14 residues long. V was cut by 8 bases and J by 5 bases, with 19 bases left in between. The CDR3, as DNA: TGTGCCAGCGGCGGCAGGACCAATGAGGACGAGCAGTACTTC. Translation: CASGGRTNEDEQYF.